This is a list of T cell receptor beta chains from one sample in a study of cytomegalovirus exposure and HLA in healthy donors. The data were produced by immunoSEQ multiplex PCR, yet TCRdb's version contains in-frame clones alone and is incomplete. The data show 140,000 to 150,000 clones, around four fifths seen once. Source material: PBMCs. The receptors stem from a female donor in good health and CMV-seronegative. The CDR3 runs from the conserved cysteine through the conserved F or W. Fields, in order: clone size, J gene, D gene, V gene, CDR3 DNA, CDR3 protein. D genes are given only for firm matches. Rows give clone size only sometimes, using once, few, many, or a class for an expanded clone.

- TRBJ1-1 - TRBV7-2 TGTGCCAGCACCCGGGACATCCGGAACACTGAAGCTTTCTTT CASTRDIRNTEAFF
- TRBJ2-1 TRBD2 TRBV2 TGTGCCAGCAGGACTAGCGCGAACAATGAGCAGTTCTTC CASRTSANNEQFF
- TRBJ2-7 TRBD1 TRBV7-9 TGTGCCAGCAGCTTGTGGACACCGGGCAGGGGGTACGAGCAGTACTTC CASSLWTPGRGYEQYF
once TRBJ2-7 TRBD2 TRBV30 TGTGCCTGGCGCCAACCTAGCGGGAGGTACTACGAGCAGTACTTC CAWRQPSGRYYEQYF
- TRBJ1-2 - TRBV29-1 TGCAGCGGAACCGGGACACGAAATGGCTACACCTTC CSGTGTRNGYTF
- TRBJ1-2 - TRBV6-1 TGTGCCAGCAGTGACTGGGCAATCTATGGCTACACCTTC CASSDWAIYGYTF
- TRBJ2-7 TRBD1 TRBV5-1 TGCGCCAGCAGCTTACAGGGGGCCCTCTCCTACGAGCAGTACTTC CASSLQGALSYEQYF
- TRBJ1-2 - TRBV18 TGTGCCAGCTCACCACCGCCCCAGACAGTATTAAGGTCCGGCTACACCTTC CASSPPPQTVLRSGYTF
- TRBJ2-7 TRBD2 TRBV9 TGTGCCAGCAGCCCCCGACTAGCCTCCTACGAGCAGTACTTC CASSPRLASYEQYF
- TRBJ1-5 - TRBV4-3 TGCGCCAGCAGCCAAGATCTGGGGAGAATAGGACAGCCCCAGCATTTT CASSQDLGRIGQPQHF
- TRBJ1-5 - TRBV2 TGTGCCAGCAGTGGGGAGAACAATCAGCCCCAGCATTTT CASSGENNQPQHF
few TRBJ1-5 - TRBV6-6 TGTGCCAGCAGTTACGCCTCGAGGGAAGGACAGCCCCAGCATTTT CASSYASREGQPQHF
- TRBJ2-1 TRBD2 TRBV7-3 TGTGCCAGCAGCCCAAGGACTAGCGGGACTGCTATAATTGAGCAGTTCTTC CASSPRTSGTAIIEQFF
- TRBJ2-3 - TRBV7-6 TGTGCCAGCAGCCCCCCGGGGATAGATACGCAGTATTTT CASSPPGIDTQYF
- TRBJ2-3 - TRBV20-1 TGCAGTGCCCTCACAGATACGCAGTATTTT CSALTDTQYF
- TRBJ1-1 - TRBV4-2 TGTGCCAGCAGCCAGGGGGGGGTAGACACTGAAGCTTTCTTT CASSQGGVDTEAFF
- TRBJ2-1 - TRBV7-6 TGTGCCAGCAGCCCGAGGGGGGGGTCCTACAATGAGCAGTTCTTC CASSPRGGSYNEQFF
- TRBJ2-1 TRBD2 TRBV28 TGTGCCAGCAGTTTTGAGAGCGGGGGCTCCTACAATGAGCAGTTCTTC CASSFESGGSYNEQFF
few TRBJ2-1 TRBD2 TRBV7-2 TGTGCCAGCAGCCTCACGGGGGGGGCTTCCTACAATGAGCAGTTCTTC CASSLTGGASYNEQFF
- TRBJ1-6 TRBD1 TRBV10-2 TGCGCCAGCAGTAGACAGGGGGTAGGTTCACCCCTCCACTTT CASSRQGVGSPLHF
- TRBJ1-1 TRBD1 TRBV7-6 TGTGCCAGCAGCTTGGAGACAGGGGTTTCGTGGCGGAACACTGAAGCTTTCTTT CASSLETGVSWRNTEAFF
few TRBJ1-5 - TRBV28 TGTGCCAGCACATACTTTGGCAATCAGCCCCAGCATTTT CASTYFGNQPQHF
- TRBJ1-5 - TRBV28 TGTGCCAGCAGTTTATTGGGGACAAGGGCCAATCAGCCCCAGCATTTT CASSLLGTRANQPQHF
- TRBJ2-5 TRBD2 TRBV29-1 TGCAGCGTCGCGGGACTAGCGGGAGTAAAGACCCAGTACTTC CSVAGLAGVKTQYF
few TRBJ1-3 - TRBV7-8 TGTGCCAGCAGTCGAGGGCAGATCTCTGGAAACACCATATATTTT CASSRGQISGNTIYF
- TRBJ1-5 - TRBV6-1 TGTGCCAGCCGTATCGGGGGAGGTCAGCCCCAGCATTTT CASRIGGGQPQHF
- TRBJ2-1 - TRBV6-1 TGTGCCAGCAGTGAAGGCGTGTTGAGCTCCTACAATGAGCAGTTCTTC CASSEGVLSSYNEQFF
- TRBJ1-2 - TRBV19 TGTGCCAGCACCAGGACAGAAGTCTATGGCTACACCTTC CASTRTEVYGYTF
- TRBJ2-1 TRBD2 TRBV7-7 TGTGCCAGCAGCTTAACTAGCGTCCATGAGCAGTTCTTC CASSLTSVHEQFF
- TRBJ1-2 TRBD1 TRBV9 TGTGCCAGCAGCCCGACCGATGTAAGGACAGGGCGACATGGCTACACCTTC CASSPTDVRTGRHGYTF
- TRBJ2-5 - TRBV10-3 TGTGCCATCAGTGAGTCGATGACGGGGGAGGAGACCCAGTACTTC CAISESMTGEETQYF
- TRBJ2-5 TRBD2 TRBV19 TGTGCCAGTAAGACTAGCGGTGGAGAGACCCAGTACTTC CASKTSGGETQYF
- TRBJ2-1 TRBD2 TRBV6-5 TGTGCCAGCACTAGCGGGGGGGGGTACAATGAGCAGTTCTTC CASTSGGGYNEQFF
- TRBJ2-5 - TRBV7-9 TGTGCCAGCAGCCCACCCGGGACACCACAAGAGACCCAGTACTTC CASSPPGTPQETQYF
- TRBJ1-3 - TRBV5-1 TGCGCCAGCAGCCTGGGCGGAAACTTGGGCTCTGGAAACACCATATATTTT CASSLGGNLGSGNTIYF
few TRBJ1-1 - TRBV18 TGTGCCAGCTCACCATCCCTGGGGGAACAGGGATGGATTGACACTGAAGCTTTCTTT CASSPSLGEQGWIDTEAFF
- TRBJ2-1 - TRBV6-1 TGTGCTCTTTCCTGGCAGGGTCAAGGAGAGCAGTTCTTC CALSWQGQGEQFF
- TRBJ2-7 - TRBV29-1 TGCAGCGTTGCCCAGCGTTACTCCTACGAGCAGTACTTC CSVAQRYSYEQYF
- TRBJ2-1 - TRBV28 TGTGCCAGCAGTTTGAGGCGGGGCCGTTATGAGCAGTTCTTC CASSLRRGRYEQFF
- TRBJ1-4 - TRBV30 TGTGCCTGGAGTGTACGACTCTTGACCCGAAATGCTGAGGGAAAACTGTTTTTT CAWSVRLLTRNAEGKLFF